One and the same sample provided the 25 T cell receptor beta chains below, sequenced in a study of CD8 T cells in Susac syndrome (dated by TCRdb to the late 2010s). The library was obtained by the immunoSEQ multiplex PCR assay. RNA was extracted with the RNeasy kit and about 0.5 to 1 ug was reverse transcribed using random hexamers. TCRdb handled the public reads itself, with Q25 trimming in fastp and clone calling in MiXCR, and kept productive beta chains. A single entry per CDR3 protein holds the most common genes and DNA from its merged rows. The sample includes about 240,000 distinct CDR3 sequences, with almost 97% observed a single time. Around 0.1% of the sample belongs to the ten largest clones. Sequenced input: CD4+ T cells from PBMCs. These receptors originate from a human donor with Susac syndrome.

The DNA of the CDR3 is TGCGCCAGCCAACGAGGGGATACGGACACCGGGGAGCTGTTTTTT. It yields the protein CASQRGDTDTGELFF. V gene TRBV5-1 combines with J gene TRBJ2-2; either TRBD1 or TRBD2 may supply D (5 bases each). The V end was cut by 7 bases, the J end by 3 bases, with 16 bases between. This CDR3 has 15 amino acids. Germline V gives CDR1 SGHRS, CDR2 YFSETQ.

CDR3 residues: CASRGLADFAQYF. The CDR3 nucleotides are TGTGCCAGCAGAGGACTAGCGGACTTCGCGCAGTATTTT. The chain combines TRBV2 with TRBJ2-3; TRBD2 aligns across 10 bases. The CDR3 is 13 residues long. Germline V gene lookup returns CDR1 SNHLY and CDR2 FYNNEI. V lost 6 bases, J lost 10 bases, and 7 bases stayed unmatched.

This chain joins TRBV29-1 and TRBJ2-1, with D possibly being TRBD2 (6 bases). V lost 4 bases to trimming and J lost 4 bases, with 17 bases between them. There are 15 residues in the CDR3. Germline V gene data show CDR1 as SQVTM and CDR2 as ANQGSEA. CDR3 sequence reads: CSVGVRLAIYNEQFF. In DNA form, the CDR3 reads TGCAGCGTTGGTGTACGTCTAGCGATATACAATGAGCAGTTCTTC.

This chain connects TRBV30 to TRBJ1-1; 7 bases agree with TRBD1. Unmatched junction bases numbered 24, after V lost 4 bases and J lost 10 bases. This CDR3 is 17 amino acids long. The germline CDR1 and CDR2 sequences are GTSNPN and SVGIG (reference sequence). CDR3 in amino acids: CAWTEQGRIRGMRGAFF. CDR3 bases: TGTGCCTGGACCGAACAGGGGCGGATTAGGGGAATGCGGGGAGCTTTCTTT.

The V gene is TRBV15, the J gene TRBJ1-5; D is unresolved. This CDR3 is built from 13 residues. Germline CDR1 LNHNV, CDR2 YYDKDF (reference sequence). Trimming stripped 0 bases from V and 9 bases from J, with 9 bases between. CDR3 region: CATSRDYFPPQHF. CDR3 in DNA: TGTGCCACCAGCAGAGATTACTTTCCGCCCCAGCATTTT.

The rearrangement joins TRBV29-1 to TRBJ1-1; D not resolved. The germline V gene encodes CDR1 SQVTM and CDR2 ANQGSEA. Trimming shortened V by 3 bases and J by 1 base, and 6 bases separated the two germline ends. This CDR3 has 12 residues. The CDR3 loop reads CSVEIENTEAFF. CDR3 sequence (DNA): TGCAGCGTTGAGATTGAGAACACTGAAGCTTTCTTT.

J is TRBJ1-1 and V is TRBV25-1; D is undetermined. V lost 0 bases to trimming and J lost 5 bases, with 7 bases between them. Looked up from germline, CDR1 is MGHDK and CDR2 is SYGVNS. CDR3 size: 13 residues. CDR3 DNA sequence: TGTGCCAGCAGTGAATATTCCGGGACTGAAGCTTTCTTT. It yields the protein CASSEYSGTEAFF. The variable domain in full, completed from reference TRBV25-1 and TRBJ1-1, reads EADIYQTPRYLVIGTGKKITLECSQTMGHDKMYWYQQDPGMELHLIHYSYGVNSTEKGDLSSESTVSRIRTEHFPLTLESARPSHTSQYLCASSEYSGTEAFFGQGTRLTVV.

The V call is TRBV20-1, the J call TRBJ1-1; D possibly corresponds to TRBD1 (6 bases). This CDR3 is 15 amino acids long. The V and J ends lost 0 bases and 6 bases respectively, with 17 bases between them. The germline gives CDR1 DFQATT, CDR2 SNEGSKA (reference sequence). In nucleotides, the CDR3 is TGCAGTGCTAGAGATCTAGGGGGGGCGGGGGCTGAAGCTTTCTTT. It yields the protein CSARDLGGAGAEAFF.

The rearrangement joins TRBV29-1 to TRBJ2-4, with a weak D call TRBD1 (6 bases). With 0 bases removed from V and 0 bases from J, the gap between germline ends came to 15 bases. CDR1 SQVTM and CDR2 ANQGSEA come from the germline V gene. This CDR3 has 17 amino acids. CDR3 sequence reads: CSVEDRRRRGAKNIQYF. The DNA of the CDR3 is TGCAGCGTTGAAGATCGGAGGCGCAGGGGAGCCAAAAACATTCAGTACTTC.

V gene TRBV23-1 combines with J gene TRBJ1-5; TRBD1 agrees at 9 bases. Being an ORF, TRBV23-1 has a function that is uncertain. J lost 7 bases, V lost 3 bases, and 7 bases had no gene match. CDR3 length: 15 residues. CDR3 sequence reads: CASSHQTGGGQPQHF. CDR3 nucleotide sequence: TGCGCCAGCAGTCACCAGACAGGGGGTGGCCAGCCCCAGCATTTT.

The chain links TRBV27 to TRBJ2-5; 7 nucleotides align to TRBD2. The CDR3 loop spans 13 amino acids. The ends lost 7 bases at V and 4 bases at J; junction bases unmatched: 6. The germline gives CDR1 MNHEY, CDR2 SMNVEV (reference sequence). The CDR3 region is CASKAGNGETQYF. The CDR3 DNA reads as TGTGCCAGCAAAGCGGGAAACGGAGAGACCCAGTACTTC.

V usage is TRBV15 and J usage is TRBJ2-3; 8 bases fit TRBD2. The J segment lost 4 bases and the V segment lost 11 bases, leaving 5 bases of the junction unmatched. The CDR3 contains 12 residues. Germline CDR1 reads LNHNV; CDR2 reads YYDKDF (reference sequence). This CDR3 is CAAGTRADTQYF. In DNA form, the CDR3 reads TGTGCCGCCGGGACTAGGGCAGATACGCAGTATTTT.

The gene calls are TRBV20-1 and TRBJ1-2; tentatively, D is TRBD1 (6 bases). Trimming shortened V by 0 bases and J by 2 bases, and 10 bases separated the two germline ends. The CDR3 runs 14 residues. The germline V gene has CDR1 DFQATT and CDR2 SNEGSKA (reference sequence). In DNA, the CDR3 is TGCAGTGCTAGAGAGTCCGGGGGCAACTATGGCTACACCTTC. It yields the protein CSARESGGNYGYTF.

V and J are TRBV29-1 and TRBJ2-7, with D uncertain. From germline, CDR1 is SQVTM and CDR2 ANQGSEA. The V gene lost 1 base and the J gene lost 3 bases, with 16 bases spanning the gap. The CDR3 totals 15 residues. CDR3 in amino acids: CSVEGTGDSSYEQYF. CDR3 nucleotide sequence: TGCAGCGTTGAAGGGACCGGAGACTCCAGCTACGAGCAGTACTTC.

V and J are TRBV14 and TRBJ2-3, with 10 nucleotides matching TRBD2. V shed 1 base and J 8 bases; nucleotides not matched to a gene: 12. The CDR3 has 17 amino acids. CDR1 and CDR2 from the germline V gene are SGHDN and FVKESK. Written as DNA, the CDR3 is TGTGCCAGCAGCCAAGCGCTAGCGGGAGCGTCCGGCGCTACGCAGTATTTT. This translates into CASSQALAGASGATQYF.

This chain joins TRBV20-1 and TRBJ2-1, with 7 bases that match TRBD2. J gave up 8 bases and V 3 bases, and 10 bases lay outside the gene matches. The germline CDR1 and CDR2 sequences are DFQATT and SNEGSKA (reference sequence). The CDR3 is 14 amino acids. This chain's CDR3 is CSASLAGDCDEQFF. CDR3 bases: TGCAGTGCTAGTTTGGCGGGAGATTGCGATGAGCAGTTCTTC.

This chain joins TRBV29-1 and TRBJ2-2; no firm D call. The length of the CDR3 is 14 residues. Germline-derived CDR1 and CDR2 are SQVTM and ANQGSEA. Trimming cost V 6 bases and J 5 bases, with 16 bases left between them. The CDR3 nucleotides are TGCAGCGTCCTCCTACGGACGGCTACCGGGGAGCTGTTTTTT. It yields the protein CSVLLRTATGELFF.

This rearrangement joins TRBV20-1 to TRBJ1-2, with 10 bases lining up with TRBD1. V shed 1 base and J 8 bases; nucleotides not matched to a gene: 10. The germline gives CDR1 DFQATT, CDR2 SNEGSKA (reference sequence). The CDR3 sequence is 15 residues long. CDR3 in amino acids: CSARVGQGDRKGYTF. CDR3 bases: TGCAGTGCTAGAGTTGGACAGGGGGATCGGAAGGGCTACACCTTC.

The chain employs TRBV20-1 and TRBJ2-1; D possibly matches TRBD1 or TRBD2 (6 bases each). The CDR3 covers 15 residues. The V end was cut by 0 bases, the J end by 3 bases, with 12 bases between. CDR1 and CDR2 (germline): DFQATT, SNEGSKA (reference sequence). The CDR3 spells CSARDLGGGYNEQFF. The CDR3 region has the DNA TGCAGTGCTAGAGATCTAGGGGGAGGCTACAATGAGCAGTTCTTC.

The chain couples TRBV20-1 to TRBJ1-1; D unresolved. Germline values: CDR1 DFQATT, CDR2 SNEGSKA (reference sequence). This CDR3 has 14 residues. V lost 0 bases and J lost 4, with 12 bases in between. Written as DNA, the CDR3 is TGCAGTGCTAGAGATGAGGCAGGAGCCACTGAAGCTTTCTTT. This encodes CSARDEAGATEAFF.

The CDR3 DNA reads TGCAGCGTCGCCAGGGCTCCCTACGAGCAGTACTTC. Its translation is CSVARAPYEQYF. The chain carries TRBV29-1 and TRBJ2-7; D may be TRBD1 (5 bases). The germline V gene has CDR1 SQVTM and CDR2 ANQGSEA. Trimming cost V 6 bases and J 2 bases, with 11 bases left between them. The CDR3 is 12 residues long.

This rearrangement joins TRBV3-1 to TRBJ1-5; the match to TRBD1 covers 10 bases. Germline loops: CDR1 LGHDT, CDR2 YNNKEL (reference sequence). Germline trimming cut 4 bases from V and 5 bases from J; bases unmatched to any gene: 2. This CDR3 spans 14 amino acids. The CDR3 sequence is CASSRQGAYQPQHF. CDR3 sequence (DNA): TGTGCCAGCAGCCGACAGGGGGCATATCAGCCCCAGCATTTT.

In its sample, this clonotype was seen a few times. The gene calls are TRBV2 and TRBJ2-3; no definite D call. Trimming left V 0 bases short and J 1 base short, with 2 bases between. The length of the CDR3 is 13 residues. Germline loops: CDR1 SNHLY, CDR2 FYNNEI. The CDR3 nucleotides are TGTGCCAGCAGTGAAGCGGGCACAGATACGCAGTATTTT. Translating it yields CASSEAGTDTQYF. Variable domain in full (rest from reference TRBV2 and TRBJ2-3): EPEVTQTPSHQVTQMGQEVILRCVPISNHLYFYWYRQILGQKVEFLVSFYNNEISEKSEIFDDQFSVERPDGSNFTLKIRSTKLEDSAMYFCASSEAGTDTQYFGPGTRLTVL.

The V call is TRBV5-6, the J call TRBJ1-1; no reliable D call. Trimming removed 0 bases at V and 7 bases at J, with 7 bases between. Germline V gene data show CDR1 as SGHDT and CDR2 as YYEEEE. CDR3 length: 12 residues. For the CDR3, the DNA is TGTGCCAGCAGCTTGGACGGGAGTGAAGCTTTCTTT. It is translated as CASSLDGSEAFF.

The chain employs TRBV3-1 and TRBJ1-5; D unclear. From germline, CDR1 is LGHDT and CDR2 YNNKEL (reference sequence). This CDR3 is 13 amino acids long. V lost 2 bases to trimming and J lost 5 bases, with 7 bases between them. CDR3 residues: CASSQWVDQPQHF. In DNA form, the CDR3 reads TGTGCCAGCAGCCAATGGGTGGATCAGCCCCAGCATTTT.